The 32 T cell receptor beta chains given below trace back to one sample, sequenced in a study of blood T cell repertoires in COVID-19. Method: immunoSEQ multiplex PCR; TCRdb's copy keeps in-frame clones and lacks some. The sample has some 290,000 clones, about nine tenths seen once; the top ten hold more than 9%. Sample: PBMCs or T cells enriched from blood (not recorded which). The receptor source for this set is a woman in her thirties who had recovered from COVID-19.

J is TRBJ2-1 and V is TRBV7-9; 9 bases map to TRBD2. This CDR3 has 15 amino acids. V lost 5 bases to trimming and J lost 4 bases; unmatched junction nucleotides: 6. CDR1 SEHNR and CDR2 FQNEAQ come from the germline V gene (reference sequence). In nucleotides, the CDR3 is TGTGCCAGCAGCCAACTAGCGGGTGGTTACAATGAGCAGTTCTTC. Translating it yields CASSQLAGGYNEQFF.

The rearrangement uses TRBV3-1 (or the pseudogene TRBV3-2) and TRBJ2-1, with 8 positions matching TRBD1. Germline loops: CDR1 LGHDT, CDR2 YNNKEL (reference sequence). The CDR3 contains 15 residues. V shed 1 base, J shed 7 bases, and the junction held 6 bases outside the gene matches. DNA for the CDR3: TGTGCCAGCAGCCAAGTACGGACAGGGACTAATGAGCAGTTCTTC. Encoded protein: CASSQVRTGTNEQFF.

The genes are TRBV27 and TRBJ2-7; 11 bases are shared with TRBD2. The germline V gene encodes CDR1 MNHEY and CDR2 SMNVEV (reference sequence). This CDR3 has 15 amino acids. J lost 6 bases, V lost 7 bases, and 11 bases had no gene match. CDR3 region: CASKLILAGDREQYF. The CDR3 DNA follows: TGTGCCAGCAAGTTGATACTAGCGGGAGATCGCGAGCAGTACTTC.

V is TRBV6-6 and J is TRBJ2-7; maybe TRBD2 (6 bases). The length of the CDR3 is 15 residues. The V end was cut by 0 bases, the J end by 1 base, with 10 bases between. Germline V gene data show CDR1 as MNHNY and CDR2 as SVGAGI (reference sequence). This chain's CDR3 is CASSYSRDSSYEQYF. CDR3 DNA sequence: TGTGCCAGCAGTTACTCGAGGGACTCATCCTACGAGCAGTACTTC.

CDR3 nucleotide sequence: TGCGCCAGCAGTCCCCCGGCAGCGGATGGCTACACCTTC. Its translation is CASSPPAADGYTF. This chain connects TRBV5-1 to TRBJ1-2; D uncertain. The CDR3 is 13 amino acids. Germline CDR1 SGHRS, CDR2 YFSETQ. V was shortened by 5 bases and J by 6 bases, with 14 bases between the two germline ends.

The chain employs TRBV6-5 and TRBJ2-3; 8 bases align to TRBD2. Per germline, CDR1 MNHEY and CDR2 SVGAGI. V lost 4 bases to trimming and J lost 4 bases; unmatched junction nucleotides: 10. This CDR3 spans 16 amino acids. CDR3 DNA sequence: TGTGCCAGCAGTTCCTTAACGGGAGGGCCTTCAGATACGCAGTATTTT. Translated, it gives CASSSLTGGPSDTQYF.

The rearrangement joins TRBV5-1 to TRBJ1-1; tentative D call: TRBD1 (5 bases). Trimming pared 0 bases from V and 2 bases from J, leaving 14 bases between. This CDR3 is built from 16 residues. The V gene's germline CDR1 is SGHRS and CDR2 YFSETQ. This CDR3 reads CASSLGVRGKNTEAFF. In nucleotides, the CDR3 is TGCGCCAGCAGCTTGGGAGTACGGGGGAAAAACACTGAAGCTTTCTTT. Together with reference TRBV5-1 and TRBJ1-1, the CDR3 gives the full variable domain: KAGVTQTPRYLIKTRGQQVTLSCSPISGHRSVSWYQQTPGQGLQFLFEYFSETQRNKGNFPGRFSGRQFSNSRSEMNVSTLELGDSALYLCASSLGVRGKNTEAFFGQGTRLTVV.

J is TRBJ1-2 and V is TRBV19, with TRBD1 matching 9 bases. Per germline, CDR1 LNHDA and CDR2 SQIVND (reference sequence). The trim removed 11 bases at V and 6 bases at J, leaving 10 bases unmatched. This CDR3 has 13 residues. The CDR3 coding sequence is TGTGCCGCCGAGACAGGGGGATGGAATGGCTACACCTTC. This codes for CAAETGGWNGYTF. Combining the CDR3 with reference TRBV19 and TRBJ1-2 gives the whole variable domain DGGITQSPKYLFRKEGQNVTLSCEQNLNHDAMYWYRQDPGQGLRLIYYSQIVNDFQKGDIAEGYSVSREKKESFPLTVTSAQKNPTAFYLCAAETGGWNGYTFGSGTRLTVV.

The gene calls are TRBV5-1 and TRBJ2-1, with TRBD2 matching over 7 bases. CDR3 length: 19 residues. Germline V gives CDR1 SGHRS, CDR2 YFSETQ. Trimming took 2 bases from V and 0 from J; bases not matched to a gene: 14. CDR3 sequence reads: CASSLQGLDIPGSYNEQFF. For the CDR3, the DNA is TGCGCCAGCAGCTTACAAGGACTAGACATCCCCGGCTCCTACAATGAGCAGTTCTTC. Full variable domain (remainder filled in from reference TRBV5-1 and TRBJ2-1): KAGVTQTPRYLIKTRGQQVTLSCSPISGHRSVSWYQQTPGQGLQFLFEYFSETQRNKGNFPGRFSGRQFSNSRSEMNVSTLELGDSALYLCASSLQGLDIPGSYNEQFFGPGTRLTVL.

The chain has TRBV27 and TRBJ1-6; 7 bases agree with TRBD1. CDR3 length: 16 residues. J lost 0 bases, V lost 3 bases, and 2 bases had no gene match. CDR1 MNHEY and CDR2 SMNVEV come from the germline V gene (reference sequence). CDR3 region: CASSFDRDSYNSPLHF. In nucleotides, the CDR3 is TGTGCCAGCAGTTTTGACAGGGACTCCTATAATTCACCCCTCCACTTT.

This sequence joins TRBV24-1 and TRBJ2-5; 9 nucleotides align to TRBD1. Germline CDR1 is KGHDR and CDR2 is SFDVKD. V lost 2 bases, J lost 5 bases, and 2 bases stayed unmatched. The CDR3 consists of 14 residues. The CDR3 DNA is TGTGCCACCAGTGATTCCGGACAGGGGGAGACCCAGTACTTC. Its translation is CATSDSGQGETQYF.

V and J are TRBV30 and TRBJ2-1; 14 bases map to TRBD2. Losses at the gene ends were 3 bases for V and 5 bases for J; bases not matched to a gene: 3. Germline V gene data show CDR1 as GTSNPN and CDR2 as SVGIG (reference sequence). The CDR3 totals 15 residues. The CDR3 loop is CAWRGLAGVHNEQFF. DNA for the CDR3: TGTGCCTGGAGGGGACTAGCGGGAGTCCACAATGAGCAGTTCTTC.

The chain carries TRBV7-2 and TRBJ1-2; 7 nucleotides agree with TRBD1. This CDR3 contains 18 residues. V lost 4 bases to trimming and J lost 4 bases; unmatched junction nucleotides: 18. CDR1 is SGHTA, CDR2 FQGNSA, per germline. CDR3 in amino acids: CASSSSLIRPGQIYGYTF. The CDR3, as DNA: TGTGCCAGCAGCTCCTCACTTATAAGACCGGGACAGATCTATGGCTACACCTTC. The whole variable domain, remainder taken from reference TRBV7-2 and TRBJ1-2, is GAGVSQSPSNKVTEKGKDVELRCDPISGHTALYWYRQSLGQGLEFLIYFQGNSAPDKSGLPSDRFSAERTGGSVSTLTIQRTQQEDSAVYLCASSSSLIRPGQIYGYTFGSGTRLTVV.

The gene calls are TRBV7-2 and TRBJ1-5; D perhaps matches TRBD1 (6 bases). The CDR3 loop spans 14 amino acids. V lost 2 bases and J 7 bases, leaving 12 bases between the germline ends. Germline V lookup: CDR1 SGHTA, CDR2 FQGNSA. Here the CDR3 reads CASSLRGGDQPQHF. DNA of the CDR3: TGTGCCAGCAGCTTAAGGGGGGGGGACCAGCCCCAGCATTTT.

The CDR3 DNA follows: TGCGCCAGCAGCTTGGCGGGGGGATCTGATTCACCCCTCCACTTT. Protein: CASSLAGGSDSPLHF. The genes are TRBV5-1 and TRBJ1-6, with a weak D call TRBD1 (5 bases). Trimming cost V 0 bases and J 8 bases, with 12 bases left between them. The length of the CDR3 is 15 residues. Germline values: CDR1 SGHRS, CDR2 YFSETQ.

The V and J genes are TRBV6-1 and TRBJ1-1; TRBD1 is a possible D gene (5 bases). This CDR3 comprises 16 residues. Trimming removed 4 bases from V and 2 bases from J, with 17 bases in between. Per the germline V gene, CDR1 is MNHNS and CDR2 is SASEGT. The CDR3 nucleotides are TGTGCCAGCAGTGCAGGACAAGCTACCGTCAACACTGAAGCTTTCTTT. Translating gives CASSAGQATVNTEAFF.

This chain joins TRBV15 and TRBJ2-7, with 8 bases matching TRBD2. The trim removed 4 bases at V and 6 bases at J, leaving 20 bases unmatched. Per germline, CDR1 LNHNV and CDR2 YYDKDF (reference sequence). The CDR3 spans 18 residues. Here the CDR3 DNA reads TGTGCCACCAGCACCCCAACCGGACTTACTAGCGGAGGGGGCGAGCAGTACTTC. Translation gives CATSTPTGLTSGGGEQYF. Full variable domain (rest looked up from reference TRBV15 and TRBJ2-7): DAMVIQNPRYQVTQFGKPVTLSCSQTLNHNVMYWYQQKSSQAPKLLFHYYDKDFNNEADTPDNFQSRRPNTSFCFLDIRSPGLGDTAMYLCATSTPTGLTSGGGEQYFGPGTRLTVT.

This chain connects TRBV24-1 to TRBJ2-7; the D gene is possibly TRBD2 (5 bases). This CDR3 region has 12 residues. Looked up from germline, CDR1 is KGHDR and CDR2 is SFDVKD. V shed 5 bases and J shed 4 bases, with 8 bases lying between them. CDR3 protein: CATSGRGYEQYF. CDR3 DNA sequence: TGTGCCACCAGTGGACGCGGGTACGAGCAGTACTTC.

This sequence joins TRBV19 and TRBJ1-1; D perhaps matches TRBD1 (5 bases). Germline V gene sequence: CDR1 LNHDA, CDR2 SQIVND (reference sequence). The CDR3 totals 14 residues. Trimming removed 6 bases from V and 5 bases from J, with 16 bases in between. CDR3 amino acids: CASRLQGVGTEAFF. CDR3 DNA sequence: TGTGCCAGTAGACTTCAGGGCGTCGGGACTGAAGCTTTCTTT.

The CDR3 spells CASSYGLAGANEQFF. DNA of the CDR3: TGTGCCAGCAGTTACGGGCTAGCGGGAGCCAATGAGCAGTTCTTC. The chain joins TRBV6-2 or TRBV6-3 to TRBJ2-1; 10 nucleotides agree with TRBD2. Looked up from germline, CDR1 is MNHEY and CDR2 is SVGEGT. The CDR3 is 15 residues long. J was trimmed by 6 bases and V by 2 bases; bases with no gene match: 4.

The chain uses TRBV19 and TRBJ2-3, with a possible D match to TRBD1 (7 bases). Germline loops: CDR1 LNHDA, CDR2 SQIVND (reference sequence). With 6 bases removed from V and 2 bases from J, the gap between germline ends came to 12 bases. The CDR3 spans 14 residues. DNA of the CDR3: TGTGCCAGTAGCCGCGGGACAGCCACAGATACGCAGTATTTT. Amino acids: CASSRGTATDTQYF. Based on the CDR3 plus reference TRBV19 and TRBJ2-3, the full variable domain is DGGITQSPKYLFRKEGQNVTLSCEQNLNHDAMYWYRQDPGQGLRLIYYSQIVNDFQKGDIAEGYSVSREKKESFPLTVTSAQKNPTAFYLCASSRGTATDTQYFGPGTRLTVL.

In its sample, this clone was seen once. At one end the junction does not follow the germline gene, possibly because of a read error. V usage is TRBV28 and J usage is TRBJ1-4; D possibly corresponds to TRBD1 (5 bases). The CDR3 sequence is 14 residues long. Germline V lookup: CDR1 MDHEN, CDR2 SYDVKM. For the CDR3, the DNA is TGTGCCAGCAGTTTATCAATGGAGGGACCCTCGTTTAAATTT. Protein sequence: CASSLSMEGPSFKF.

This clone was detected only once. V is TRBV29-1 and J is TRBJ1-2; 9 nucleotides align to TRBD1. CDR3 length: 14 amino acids. J lost 4 bases, V lost 1 base, and 4 bases had no gene match. Per germline, CDR1 SQVTM and CDR2 ANQGSEA. CDR3 protein: CSVEGTGEAYGYTF. CDR3 bases: TGCAGCGTTGAAGGGACAGGGGAAGCCTATGGCTACACCTTC. Filled out from reference TRBV29-1 and TRBJ1-2, the complete variable domain reads SAVISQKPSRDICQRGTSLTIQCQVDSQVTMMFWYRQQPGQSLTLIATANQGSEATYESGFVIDKFPISRPNLTFSTLTVSNMSPEDSSIYLCSVEGTGEAYGYTFGSGTRLTVV.

The V call is TRBV27, the J call TRBJ2-1, with D tentatively TRBD2 (6 bases). The CDR3 totals 16 residues. V was trimmed by 4 bases and J by 5 bases, leaving 18 bases between them. Germline V CDR1 and CDR2: MNHEY, SMNVEV (reference sequence). The CDR3 reads CASSSLGGVSNNEQFF. CDR3 bases: TGTGCCAGCAGTTCCCTCGGGGGAGTGTCGAACAATGAGCAGTTCTTC.

CDR3 coding DNA: TGCGCCAGCAGCTCACGAGATAGCGGGAGCCGCTACAATGAGCAGTTCTTC. Its protein is CASSSRDSGSRYNEQFF. The V call is TRBV4-1, the J call TRBJ2-1; 9 positions agree with TRBD2. Germline-derived CDR1 and CDR2 are MGHRA and YSYEKL. Trimming took 5 bases from V and 3 from J; bases not matched to a gene: 11. The CDR3 is made up of 17 amino acids.

This clone came up once. J is TRBJ2-5 and V is TRBV6-5; 8 bases map to TRBD1. Germline CDR1 reads MNHEY; CDR2 reads SVGAGI. Losses at the gene ends were 6 bases for V and 5 bases for J; bases not matched to a gene: 14. The CDR3 is made up of 16 amino acids. DNA of the CDR3: TGTGCCAGCAGATACCAAACGACAGGGGCGCTCGAGACCCAGTACTTC. The encoded protein is CASRYQTTGALETQYF.

V is TRBV6-2 or TRBV6-3 and J is TRBJ1-2, with 8 bases lining up with TRBD1. The CDR3 runs to 15 residues. Germline V CDR1 and CDR2: MNHEY, SVGEGT. With V trimmed by 2 bases and J by 0 bases, 2 bases remained unmatched. DNA for the CDR3: TGTGCCAGCAGTTACAGGGACAGGACTAACTATGGCTACACCTTC. Translated, it gives CASSYRDRTNYGYTF.

This clone was recorded once. The chain links TRBV29-1 to TRBJ2-7; 9 bases fit TRBD1. CDR3 length: 13 amino acids. V trimming: 3 bases; J trimming: 2 bases; junction bases outside the gene matches: 2. Germline V CDR1 and CDR2: SQVTM, ANQGSEA. CDR3 in amino acids: CSVDGTGTYEQYF. CDR3 nucleotide sequence: TGCAGCGTTGACGGGACAGGGACCTACGAGCAGTACTTC.

A word on this clone: The same CDR3 arises from other DNA sequences in this sample as well. This CDR3 reads CASSWDSSYEQYF. CDR3 DNA: TGTGCCAGCAGTTGGGACAGTTCCTACGAGCAGTACTTC. V is TRBV27 and J is TRBJ2-7, with 7 bases aligning to TRBD1. Germline CDR1 reads MNHEY; CDR2 reads SMNVEV (reference sequence). CDR3 length equals 13 residues. V dropped 4 bases and J dropped 1; count of bases not matched to a gene: 1.

V gene TRBV29-1 combines with J gene TRBJ2-3; TRBD1 agrees at 7 bases. Trimming at V came to 2 bases and at J to 2 bases, leaving 13 bases not matched to a gene. Germline V gene data show CDR1 as SQVTM and CDR2 as ANQGSEA. The CDR3 sequence is 17 residues long. CDR3 sequence reads: CSVELFMGDRITDTQYF. CDR3 nucleotides: TGCAGCGTTGAACTATTTATGGGGGACAGAATCACAGATACGCAGTATTTT.

V usage is TRBV5-1 and J usage is TRBJ1-1; unclear D gene. Germline lookup yields CDR1 SGHRS and CDR2 YFSETQ. This CDR3 is built from 13 residues. V lost 4 bases to trimming and J lost 11 bases, with 18 bases between them. The CDR3 region has the DNA TGCGCCAGCAGCCAAGACACGAACGGCGGGGCTTTCTTT. Translated, it gives CASSQDTNGGAFF.

J is TRBJ2-7 and V is TRBV14, with a tentative D call TRBD2 (6 bases). The CDR3 has 11 amino acids. CDR1 and CDR2 (germline): SGHDN, FVKESK. CDR3 sequence reads: CASGGSYEQYF. The CDR3 bases are TGTGCTAGCGGCGGCTCCTACGAGCAGTACTTC.